This T cell receptor beta chain was found in a study of cytomegalovirus exposure and HLA in healthy donors. Overall study: HLA-typed donors contributed 65 million to 85 million unique TCRs, which were held in an early data release.

This clone was seen a few times. No antigen is known for it. Study-wide results and limits: In vitro experiments confirmed that three CMV-associated chains were specific for CMV antigens.

Donors consisted of healthy bone marrow donors. The germline CDR1 and CDR2 sequences are MDHEN and SYDVKM. The CDR3 sequence is 14 residues long. V shed 10 bases and J shed 0 bases, with 13 bases lying between them. Primers included in the PCR were 60 Vbeta and 13 Jbeta primers. Clones were read by immunoSEQ multiplex PCR, and TCRdb kept only the in-frame ones, dropping some. The table shows roughly 130,000 clones, with just under 80% occurring only once. The V call is TRBV28, the J call TRBJ2-4, with a tentative D call TRBD1 (6 bases). Sample: PBMCs. This receptor was identified in a man aged 30 to 45 in good health and CMV-seronegative. CDR3 region: CATQTGLAKNIQYF. The CDR3, as DNA: TGTGCCACCCAGACAGGACTAGCCAAAAACATTCAGTACTTC.